This T cell receptor (beta chain) was sequenced during a study of blood T cell repertoires in COVID-19. On the study more broadly: Sites in the United States, Italy and Spain provided acute and convalescent COVID-19 samples. PBMCs, B-cell-depleted T cells, or T cells provided the cDNA or gDNA that made up the material.

Germline CDR1 reads SGHNT; CDR2 reads YYREEE (reference sequence). V trimming: 3 bases; J trimming: 5 bases; junction bases outside the gene matches: 10. The CDR3 spans 16 residues. Here immunoSEQ multiplex PCR was the method, and the copy in TCRdb shows in-frame clones only, minus some. This table has 300,000 to 450,000 clones, 89% appearing once. The chain carries TRBV5-4 and TRBJ2-5; TRBD2 agrees at 10 bases. The sequenced sample consisted of peripheral blood. The receptor's source is an older woman with COVID-19, enrolled during active disease. The DNA for the CDR3 is TGTGCCAGCAGCTCGCCAGCGGGGGGGCATAAGGAGACCCAGTACTTC. Translation gives CASSSPAGGHKETQYF.